A single sample is the source of the 28 T cell receptor beta chains below, sequenced in a study of technical replicates of blood from a handful of donors. Generated by immunoSEQ multiplex PCR, the TCRdb table keeps only in-frame clones and is missing some. This repertoire shows tens of thousands of clones, 70% to 90% found once; its top ten account for roughly 4.6%. The material sequenced was PBMCs. These receptors came from a human donor in good health. Some clones in this sample may be carry-over from other donors' samples.

The chain links TRBV11-2 to TRBJ2-3, with TRBD2 identical over 8 bases. The germline gives CDR1 SGHAT, CDR2 FQNNGV. V trimming: 5 bases; J trimming: 5 bases; junction bases outside the gene matches: 6. This CDR3 region has 14 residues. The CDR3 sequence is CASSEGLVIDTQYF. In DNA form, the CDR3 reads TGTGCCAGCAGCGAGGGACTAGTGATAGATACGCAGTATTTT.

The CDR3 coding sequence is TGTGCCAGCAGCCAAGTTTCTCGCGGGGGCCCCCCCGGGGAGCTGTTTTTT. It yields the protein CASSQVSRGGPPGELFF. The chain carries TRBV4-2 and TRBJ2-2; TRBD2 might be the D (7 bases). The CDR3 runs 17 residues. Between the trimmed V and J ends, which lost 1 base and 6 bases, there was a span of 18 bases. Germline V lookup: CDR1 LGHNA, CDR2 YNFKEQ.

The rearrangement uses TRBV5-8 and TRBJ2-7; 9 positions agree with TRBD2. Looked up from germline, CDR1 is SGHTS and CDR2 is YDEGEE. V lost 6 bases and J lost 0; bases outside the gene matches: 1. The CDR3 sequence is 13 residues long. The CDR3 protein is CASKRGASYEQYF. In DNA form, the CDR3 reads TGTGCCAGCAAGCGGGGGGCCTCCTACGAGCAGTACTTC.

The CDR3 DNA reads as TGTGCCAGCAGCGTAGTTGGGGCGGCAGATACGCAGTATTTT. It codes for CASSVVGAADTQYF. The chain uses TRBV9 and TRBJ2-3, with D possibly being TRBD1 (5 bases). This CDR3 is built from 14 residues. With 0 bases removed from V and 4 bases from J, the gap between germline ends came to 9 bases. Germline V gene data show CDR1 as SGDLS and CDR2 as YYNGEE. The full variable domain, in which reference TRBV9 and TRBJ2-3 provide the parts outside the CDR3, is DSGVTQTPKHLITATGQRVTLRCSPRSGDLSVYWYQQSLDQGLQFLIQYYNGEERAKGNILERFSAQQFPDLHSELNLSSLELGDSALYFCASSVVGAADTQYFGPGTRLTVL.

This chain uses TRBV2 with TRBJ1-4, with D unclear. This CDR3 comprises 11 residues. Germline CDR1 and CDR2: SNHLY and FYNNEI. V was pared by 5 bases and J by 9 bases, with 7 bases between. The DNA for the CDR3 is TGTGCCAGCAGTCCCTTTAAAAAACTGTTTTTT. This translates into CASSPFKKLFF. The whole variable domain, remainder taken from reference TRBV2 and TRBJ1-4, is EPEVTQTPSHQVTQMGQEVILRCVPISNHLYFYWYRQILGQKVEFLVSFYNNEISEKSEIFDDQFSVERPDGSNFTLKIRSTKLEDSAMYFCASSPFKKLFFGSGTQLSVL.

The rearrangement joins TRBV7-9 to TRBJ1-2; possible D gene TRBD1, 6 bases. This CDR3 is built from 13 residues. The V end was cut by 2 bases, the J end by 5 bases, with 9 bases between. Germline assignment: CDR1 SEHNR and CDR2 FQNEAQ (reference sequence). The CDR3 protein is CASSLMDSYGYTF. CDR3 nucleotides: TGTGCCAGCAGCTTAATGGACAGTTATGGCTACACCTTC.

DNA for the CDR3: TGTGCCAGCAGCGTAGATGACAGCCAAAAACTGTTTTTT. The encoded protein is CASSVDDSQKLFF. The chain combines TRBV9 with TRBJ1-4, with a weak D call TRBD1 (5 bases). CDR1 is SGDLS and CDR2 is YYNGEE in the germline V gene. The CDR3 runs to 13 residues. Trimming removed 0 bases at V and 9 bases at J, with 9 bases between.

The chain carries TRBV11-2 and TRBJ2-5; D possibly corresponds to TRBD2 (5 bases). Trimming took off 5 bases at V and 3 bases at J, with 10 bases between the two ends. This CDR3 contains 13 residues. CDR1 and CDR2 (germline): SGHAT, FQNNGV. Here the CDR3 DNA reads TGTGCCAGCAGCATCGGACTGGAAGAGACCCAGTACTTC. The encoded protein is CASSIGLEETQYF.

This rearrangement joins TRBV7-3 to TRBJ2-2, with TRBD2 matching 10 bases. Germline trimming cut 4 bases from V and 1 base from J; bases unmatched to any gene: 6. CDR3 length: 17 residues. Germline assignment: CDR1 SGHTA and CDR2 FQGTGA. The CDR3 here is CASSYASGSLNTGELFF. As DNA, the CDR3 is TGTGCCAGCAGCTACGCTAGCGGGAGTTTGAACACCGGGGAGCTGTTTTTT.

The table lists this clone with a count of one. The gene calls are TRBV6-1 and TRBJ1-2; D unresolved. Trimming took off 0 bases at V and 8 bases at J, with 13 bases between the two ends. The CDR3 has 14 amino acids. Germline loops: CDR1 MNHNS, CDR2 SASEGT. This CDR3 reads CASSEALRGRGYTF. As DNA, the CDR3 is TGTGCCAGCAGTGAAGCGCTTCGGGGAAGGGGCTACACCTTC.

In this sample, this clone turned up once. This sequence joins TRBV11-2 and TRBJ2-1; 9 nucleotides align to TRBD2. V shed 1 base and J 4 bases; nucleotides not matched to a gene: 8. Germline loops: CDR1 SGHAT, CDR2 FQNNGV. The CDR3 covers 17 residues. The CDR3 coding sequence is TGTGCCAGCAGCTTAGTTTGGCGGGGGGGCCGGTACAATGAGCAGTTCTTC. This encodes CASSLVWRGGRYNEQFF. Full variable domain (remainder filled in from reference TRBV11-2 and TRBJ2-1): EAGVAQSPRYKIIEKRQSVAFWCNPISGHATLYWYQQILGQGPKLLIQFQNNGVVDDSQLPKDRFSAERLKGVDSTLKIQPAKLEDSAVYLCASSLVWRGGRYNEQFFGPGTRLTVL.

The chain recombines TRBV5-4 with TRBJ2-3, with 7 nucleotides matching TRBD1. Germline assignment: CDR1 SGHNT and CDR2 YYREEE (reference sequence). With V trimmed by 1 base and J by 4 bases, 6 bases remained unmatched. The CDR3 sequence is 15 residues long. CDR3 sequence reads: CASSLRRQGADTQYF. Here the CDR3 DNA reads TGTGCCAGCAGCTTGCGGCGGCAGGGGGCAGATACGCAGTATTTT.

V usage is TRBV9 and J usage is TRBJ2-1, with D possibly TRBD1 on 6 matching bases. Trimming left V 3 bases short and J 7 bases short, with 23 bases between. CDR3 size: 17 residues. The V gene's germline CDR1 is SGDLS and CDR2 YYNGEE. The CDR3 spells CASSGGTGTKLKNEQFF. Written as DNA, the CDR3 is TGTGCCAGCAGCGGAGGAACCGGGACAAAATTGAAGAATGAGCAGTTCTTC.

This clone was found a few times. This sequence joins TRBV15 and TRBJ2-3; tentatively, D is TRBD2 (6 bases). This CDR3 region has 15 residues. Trimming took 1 base from V and 3 from J, leaving 11 bases between them. Per germline, CDR1 LNHNV and CDR2 YYDKDF (reference sequence). The CDR3 nucleotides are TGTGCCACCAGCAGAGGGGGGGTGGAGACAGATACGCAGTATTTT. This codes for CATSRGGVETDTQYF.

V gene TRBV7-2 combines with J gene TRBJ2-3; TRBD2 is a possible D gene (5 bases). Germline CDR1 SGHTA, CDR2 FQGNSA. The CDR3 has 15 amino acids. Trimming stripped 2 bases from V and 2 bases from J, with 11 bases between. CDR3 nucleotide sequence: TGTGCCAGCAGCTTAAACGACTACCCCACAGATACGCAGTATTTT. Protein product: CASSLNDYPTDTQYF.

This chain uses TRBV7-6 with TRBJ2-7; the match to TRBD2 covers 8 bases. CDR1 SGHVS and CDR2 FNYEAQ come from the germline V gene. The CDR3 consists of 17 residues. The junction had 16 bases not matched to a gene; V was cut back by 5 bases and J by 4 bases. CDR3 sequence (DNA): TGTGCCAGCAGCCCCAGTCGCGGGAGGCGGAGTAGTTACGAGCAGTACTTC. Its translation: CASSPSRGRRSSYEQYF.

The rearrangement uses TRBV25-1 and TRBJ1-1; tentative D call: TRBD1 (6 bases). The CDR3 sequence is 12 residues long. V was trimmed by 1 base and J by 8 bases, leaving 8 bases between them. Germline V CDR1 and CDR2: MGHDK, SYGVNS. Written as DNA, the CDR3 is TGTGCCAGCAGTGAATCGACAGGAGAAGCTTTCTTT. Its protein product is CASSESTGEAFF.

This clone was detected only a few times. The chain is built from TRBV7-9 and TRBJ1-2, with D tentatively TRBD1 (6 bases). This CDR3 spans 15 amino acids. Trimming removed 0 bases at V and 4 bases at J, with 12 bases between. CDR1 and CDR2 (germline): SEHNR, FQNEAQ (reference sequence). CDR3 amino acids: CASSLAQGRGYGYTF. CDR3 nucleotides: TGTGCCAGCAGCTTAGCGCAGGGGAGGGGCTATGGCTACACCTTC.

The chain recombines TRBV7-3 with TRBJ1-1; weak D call: TRBD1 (5 bases). Germline V gives CDR1 SGHTA, CDR2 FQGTGA. Trimming cost V 3 bases and J 1 base, with 12 bases left between them. CDR3 length equals 15 residues. DNA of the CDR3: TGTGCCAGCAGCTTGGGGACTTCGCCGAACACTGAAGCTTTCTTT. This gives the protein CASSLGTSPNTEAFF.

This clone appeared once. The chain couples TRBV19 to TRBJ2-5; tentative D call: TRBD1 (6 bases). CDR1 and CDR2 from the germline V gene are LNHDA and SQIVND (reference sequence). Between the trimmed V and J ends, which lost 5 bases and 5 bases, there was a span of 12 bases. The CDR3 spans 13 residues. The CDR3, as DNA: TGTGCCAGTAGTTTCTCAGGGGTGGAGACCCAGTACTTC. Protein: CASSFSGVETQYF.

This sequence joins TRBV7-9 and TRBJ1-1, with D possibly matching TRBD1 (6 bases). V dropped 6 bases and J dropped 5 bases, with 16 bases sitting between them. Per germline, CDR1 SEHNR and CDR2 FQNEAQ (reference sequence). This CDR3 comprises 14 residues. The DNA for the CDR3 is TGTGCCAGCAGTTATATCGAGGGGGGGACTGAAGCTTTCTTT. The encoded protein is CASSYIEGGTEAFF. Full variable domain (remainder filled in from reference TRBV7-9 and TRBJ1-1): DTGVSQNPRHKITKRGQNVTFRCDPISEHNRLYWYRQTLGQGPEFLTYFQNEAQLEKSRLLSDRFSAERPKGSFSTLEIQRTEQGDSAMYLCASSYIEGGTEAFFGQGTRLTVV.

This chain links TRBV6-1 with TRBJ2-1, with 9 bases that match TRBD1. Unmatched junction bases numbered 11, after V lost 10 bases and J lost 4 bases. Germline V gives CDR1 MNHNS, CDR2 SASEGT. CDR3 length equals 15 residues. CDR3 sequence: CATLDGTGRYNEQFF. In DNA, the CDR3 is TGTGCCACCCTAGACGGGACAGGGAGATACAATGAGCAGTTCTTC.

V and J are TRBV2 and TRBJ2-4; possible D gene TRBD2, 5 bases. V lost 5 bases, J lost 0 bases, and 11 bases lay in between. CDR3 length equals 15 residues. Germline lookup yields CDR1 SNHLY and CDR2 FYNNEI. CDR3 residues: CASSRGERAKNIQYF. The CDR3 DNA follows: TGTGCCAGCAGTCGGGGAGAGAGAGCCAAAAACATTCAGTACTTC.

V and J are TRBV6-6 and TRBJ2-1; 8 positions match TRBD1. The germline V gene has CDR1 MNHNY and CDR2 SVGAGI (reference sequence). With 3 bases clipped from V and 8 bases from J, the junction kept 9 bases outside the gene matches. The CDR3 has 15 amino acids. The CDR3 region has the DNA TGTGCCAGCAGTTATCCCGGACAGGGTATCTATGAGCAGTTCTTC. Translated: CASSYPGQGIYEQFF.

The rearrangement joins TRBV10-3 to TRBJ2-1, with 7 bases identical to TRBD2. Germline V gene data show CDR1 as ENHRY and CDR2 as SYGVKD. J was trimmed by 9 bases and V by 10 bases; bases with no gene match: 9. The length of the CDR3 is 12 residues. CDR3 loop: CATAVAGREQFF. The CDR3 DNA reads as TGTGCCACCGCGGTAGCGGGCCGTGAGCAGTTCTTC.

The chain joins TRBV5-1 to TRBJ2-5; a weak D match, TRBD2 (6 bases). Per germline, CDR1 SGHRS and CDR2 YFSETQ. Trimming cost V 4 bases and J 4 bases, with 17 bases left between them. This CDR3 region has 15 residues. The CDR3 here is CASSGYGSGGETQYF. CDR3 sequence (DNA): TGCGCCAGCAGCGGGTACGGTAGCGGAGGAGAGACCCAGTACTTC.

The chain combines TRBV18 with TRBJ1-5; D is unresolved. Germline assignment: CDR1 KGHSH and CDR2 LQKENI. This CDR3 is built from 14 residues. V lost 3 bases and J lost 3, with 9 bases in between. CDR3 protein: CASSPANTNQPQHF. The CDR3 nucleotides are TGTGCCAGCTCACCGGCAAACACCAATCAGCCCCAGCATTTT. The complete variable domain, with remaining parts taken from reference TRBV18 and TRBJ1-5, reads NAGVMQNPRHLVRRRGQEARLRCSPMKGHSHVYWYRQLPEEGLKFMVYLQKENIIDESGMPKERFSAEFPKEGPSILRIQQVVRGDSAAYFCASSPANTNQPQHFGDGTRLSIL.

The chain carries TRBV27 and TRBJ1-1; no reliable D call. The CDR3 sequence is 11 residues long. Germline V CDR1 and CDR2: MNHEY, SMNVEV (reference sequence). Trimming pared 7 bases from V and 1 base from J, leaving 4 bases between. The CDR3 region has the DNA TGTGCCAGCACTCCGAACACTGAAGCTTTCTTT. Amino acid sequence: CASTPNTEAFF.